This note documents a single T cell receptor (beta chain) sequence. As yet, its antigen is unknown. This entry belongs to a study of cytomegalovirus exposure and HLA in healthy donors. The PCR was carried out with 60 Vbeta primers and 13 Jbeta primers. This table comes from immunoSEQ multiplex PCR, and its TCRdb copy is limited to in-frame clones, with some not included. The data hold more than 200,000 clones, with around 85% observed a single time. Study-level results: Data from an earlier analysis indicated that most TCR beta V segments were productive either about 87% or about 30% of the time.

This TCR was sampled from a girl under 10 years old in good health and CMV-seronegative. Specimen: PBMCs.

CDR3 sequence (DNA): TGTGCCAGCAGCTTTGGTCAGAACTACGAGCAGTACTTC. Its translation is CASSFGQNYEQYF. The chain joins TRBV7-6 to TRBJ2-7; D is ambiguous. The CDR3 runs to 13 residues. Germline-derived CDR1 and CDR2 are SGHVS and FNYEAQ. V was trimmed by 3 bases and J by 3 bases, leaving 9 bases between them.